Detailed here is one TCR beta chain. Its antigen is not known. Profiled with immunoSEQ multiplex PCR; TCRdb holds only in-frame clones, not every one. The sample has approximately 75,000 clones, under 95% seen once. Autoimmune disease history or systemic immunosuppression meant exclusion. The data derive from a study of OX40 agonist ivuxolimab in advanced cancers. Study outcomes and limitations: The investigators did not determine what antigen specificity the expanded peripheral T cells had.

Germline-derived CDR1 and CDR2 are SGDLS and YYNGEE. Trimming removed 3 bases from V and 16 bases from J, with 2 bases in between. CDR3 size: 8 residues. The chain is built from TRBV9 and TRBJ1-6, with D unclear. This clonotype was sampled from an adult with an advanced solid tumor such as melanoma, head and neck, liver or kidney cancer. The specimen was CD4+ or CD8+ T cells sorted from blood, collected in a trial of the OX40 agonist ivuxolimab. Written as DNA, the CDR3 is TGTGCCAGCAGCGCTCTCCACTTT. Protein sequence: CASSALHF.